These 10 T cell receptor beta chains share one sample of origin, sequenced in a study of blood T cells in healthy people across ages. A second PCR, run for about 6 to 11 cycles, used a sample-barcoded 5' primer plus a J-beta primer mix. One entry per CDR3 protein results from TCRdb running MiXCR on the 5' RACE reads. Of 600,000 to 1,000,000 distinct CDR3 sequences listed, more than 45% are singletons. What was sequenced was blood. All receptors derive from a man aged 25-40 years in good health.

This chain connects TRBV4-2 to TRBJ2-5; D unclear. The germline V and J ends were trimmed by 0 bases and 4 bases, with 12 bases remaining between them. CDR3 length: 15 amino acids. Germline CDR1 and CDR2: LGHNA and YNFKEQ. CDR3 amino acids: CASSQDLGLSETQYF. CDR3 sequence (DNA): TGTGCCAGCAGCCAAGATCTCGGGCTGTCAGAGACCCAGTACTTC.

J is TRBJ1-2 and V is TRBV12-3 or TRBV12-4, with 12 bases aligning to TRBD1. The V gene end was trimmed by 5 bases and the J gene end by 8 bases; junction bases not matched to a gene: 6. The CDR3 loop spans 14 amino acids. CDR3 loop: CASSLGQGAAGYTF. In DNA form, the CDR3 reads TGTGCCAGCAGTCTGGGACAGGGGGCTGCGGGCTACACCTTC.

The chain links TRBV6-2 or TRBV6-3 to TRBJ1-2; the match to TRBD1 covers 7 bases. The CDR3 runs 13 residues. With V trimmed by 6 bases and J by 8 bases, 9 bases remained unmatched. Germline V gene data show CDR1 as MNHEY and CDR2 as SVGEGT. The CDR3 coding sequence is TGTGCCAGCAGCGTAACAGGGGCCAGCGGCTACACCTTC. Its translation is CASSVTGASGYTF.

This clonotype was detected ten times or more. The chain is built from TRBV20-1 and TRBJ2-5, with D unclear. The CDR3 totals 13 residues. V was clipped by 6 bases and J by 5 bases, with 16 bases between them. Germline V gene sequence: CDR1 DFQATT, CDR2 SNEGSKA (reference sequence). CDR3 amino acids: CSAVRYPEETQYF. The CDR3 coding sequence is TGCAGTGCCGTTCGTTACCCAGAGGAGACCCAGTACTTC.

This clonotype showed up just a few times. This chain links TRBV12-3 or TRBV12-4 with TRBJ2-3; D not resolved. The length of the CDR3 is 13 residues. V was shortened by 5 bases and J by 4 bases, with 10 bases between the two germline ends. For the CDR3, the DNA is TGTGCCAGCAGTCCCCCATCCGCAGATACGCAGTATTTT. It yields the protein CASSPPSADTQYF.

The chain recombines TRBV5-1 with TRBJ2-1; maybe TRBD2 (5 bases). CDR1 is SGHRS, CDR2 YFSETQ, per germline. CDR3 length equals 13 residues. The CDR3 coding sequence is TGCGCAAGCGGTCCCTCCGATGGGAACGTGCAGTTCTTC. Translating it yields CASGPSDGNVQFF. Looking up the rest from reference TRBV5-1 and TRBJ2-1 gives the full variable domain: KAGVTQTPRYLIKTRGQQVTLSCSPISGHRSVSWYQQTPGQGLQFLFEYFSETQRNKGNFPGRFSGRQFSNSRSEMNVSTLELGDSALYLCASGPSDGNVQFFGPGTRLTVL.

This clonotype has a single count. This sequence joins TRBV24-1 and TRBJ1-2, with 10 bases identical to TRBD1. The CDR3 has 16 residues. Looked up from germline, CDR1 is KGHDR and CDR2 is SFDVKD. V lost 8 bases to trimming and J lost 4 bases; unmatched junction nucleotides: 12. Here the CDR3 DNA reads TGTGCCACCAAGGGCGAGGACAGGGGGTTTGGCTATGGCTACACCTTC. The encoded protein is CATKGEDRGFGYGYTF.

V is TRBV5-1 and J is TRBJ2-1; 7 bases align to TRBD2. This CDR3 is built from 15 residues. V lost 4 bases to trimming and J lost 4 bases; unmatched junction nucleotides: 8. CDR1 is SGHRS and CDR2 is YFSETQ in the germline V gene. CDR3 region: CASSVGTTLYNEQFF. CDR3 sequence (DNA): TGCGCCAGCAGCGTAGGGACTACTTTATACAATGAGCAGTTCTTC.

V and J are TRBV6-1 and TRBJ1-1; D is possibly TRBD1 (5 bases). Trimming took off 0 bases at V and 10 bases at J, with 12 bases between the two ends. Germline-derived CDR1 and CDR2 are MNHNS and SASEGT. The CDR3 contains 13 residues. CDR3 protein: CASSEALGGGAFF. The CDR3 coding sequence is TGTGCCAGCAGTGAAGCGCTTGGTGGGGGAGCTTTCTTT.

The table lists this clonotype with a few counts. The rearrangement uses TRBV12-3 or TRBV12-4 and TRBJ2-1; 11 positions agree with TRBD2. V was clipped by 3 bases and J by 6 bases; unmatched bases: 7. The CDR3 totals 16 residues. CDR3 sequence (DNA): TGTGCCAGCAGTTTTATACTAGCGGGAGCGTCCAATGAGCAGTTCTTC. Its translation: CASSFILAGASNEQFF.